These 16 T cell receptor beta chains originate from one sample sequenced in a study of cytotoxic CD8 clonotypes in ibrutinib-treated CLL (dated by TCRdb to the early 2020s). Read against the paper, the sample's time point label means: approximately 25 months on ibrutinib. Library construction relied on the immunoSEQ multiplex PCR assay. Sourced from immuneACCESS, this table was stored by TCRdb with only in-frame sequences that have V and J called. A share of the clones is absent; for the studies checked, an unresolved V gene accounts for under half, and the remainder has no known explanation. This sample is represented by some 130,000 clones; over 75% of them were singletons. The ten largest clones take up around 2.1% of the sample. The input for sequencing was PBMCs, taken after 24 months of ibrutinib treatment. The receptors shown here come from a human donor with chronic lymphocytic leukemia.

The chain links TRBV19 to TRBJ2-7, with D tentatively TRBD2 (6 bases). Deletions cut 10 bases from V and 2 bases from J, with 15 bases between. Germline V lookup: CDR1 LNHDA, CDR2 SQIVND (reference sequence). The CDR3 contains 13 residues. In DNA form, the CDR3 reads TGTGCCATGGGGAGGACCCTTACCTACGAGCAGTACTTC. It codes for CAMGRTLTYEQYF.

CDR3 protein: CASSLVGAETQYF. DNA for the CDR3: TGTGCCAGCAGCTTAGTGGGCGCAGAGACCCAGTACTTC. The genes are TRBV13 and TRBJ2-5, with D unresolved. From germline, CDR1 is PRHDT and CDR2 FYEKMQ (reference sequence). V was clipped by 1 base and J by 4 bases, with 7 bases between them. The length of the CDR3 is 13 residues.

The J gene is TRBJ2-5, the V gene TRBV7-2; 10 positions match TRBD2. Germline V gene sequence: CDR1 SGHTA, CDR2 FQGNSA. The junction had 7 bases not matched to a gene; V was cut back by 4 bases and J by 5 bases. The CDR3 is 15 amino acids. In DNA form, the CDR3 reads TGTGCCAGCAGCTACATAGCGGGGGGAGGGGAGACCCAGTACTTC. This encodes CASSYIAGGGETQYF.

Comment on this clone: The sample carries other DNA sequences with the same CDR3. This chain links TRBV5-1 with TRBJ2-7; TRBD2 matches at 9 bases. The V gene end was trimmed by 0 bases and the J gene end by 3 bases; junction bases not matched to a gene: 4. This CDR3 contains 15 residues. The germline V gene has CDR1 SGHRS and CDR2 YFSETQ. The CDR3 loop reads CASSLVAGDSYEQYF. CDR3 sequence (DNA): TGCGCCAGCAGCTTGGTAGCGGGGGACAGCTACGAGCAGTACTTC.

The chain uses TRBV28 and TRBJ1-2; D is uncertain. Looked up from germline, CDR1 is MDHEN and CDR2 is SYDVKM. The ends were cut back, 2 bases at V and 8 bases at J, with 9 bases in the middle. This CDR3 has 12 amino acids. CDR3 protein: CASSLGAAGYTF. The CDR3 nucleotides are TGTGCCAGCAGTTTAGGTGCGGCGGGCTACACCTTC.

The V gene is TRBV2, the J gene TRBJ2-1, with D perhaps TRBD2 (6 bases). The CDR3 loop spans 16 amino acids. Germline V CDR1 and CDR2: SNHLY, FYNNEI. Trimming took 3 bases from V and 9 from J, leaving 21 bases between them. The CDR3 loop is CASSEGRRGFLLEQFF. CDR3 coding DNA: TGTGCCAGCAGTGAGGGGAGGAGAGGGTTTTTGCTTGAGCAGTTCTTC.

The chain is built from TRBV9 and TRBJ2-3; 8 positions match TRBD1. Germline CDR1 is SGDLS and CDR2 is YYNGEE. V dropped 3 bases and J dropped 0; count of bases not matched to a gene: 9. This CDR3 is built from 17 residues. In DNA, the CDR3 is TGTGCCAGCAGCGCCTCATCCAGGGGGCCGAGCACAGATACGCAGTATTTT. Its protein is CASSASSRGPSTDTQYF.

The V call is TRBV29-1, the J call TRBJ2-5, with 7 bases identical to TRBD1. There are 13 residues in the CDR3. CDR1 is SQVTM and CDR2 is ANQGSEA in the germline V gene. The V segment lost 4 bases and the J segment 5 bases; nucleotides outside the gene matches: 7. CDR3 in DNA: TGCAGCGTTGTGAGGGGGCAAAGGGAGACCCAGTACTTC. Protein product: CSVVRGQRETQYF.

The V and J genes are TRBV19 and TRBJ2-2; 8 nucleotides match TRBD2. The V gene end was trimmed by 5 bases and the J gene end by 4 bases; junction bases not matched to a gene: 3. The CDR3 loop spans 14 amino acids. Germline V CDR1 and CDR2: LNHDA, SQIVND (reference sequence). The CDR3 region is CASSSRGGTGELFF. DNA of the CDR3: TGTGCCAGTAGTTCACGGGGGGGCACCGGGGAGCTGTTTTTT.

The chain links TRBV13 to TRBJ2-7; 10 positions match TRBD1. V shed 3 bases and J 5 bases; nucleotides not matched to a gene: 4. Per germline, CDR1 PRHDT and CDR2 FYEKMQ (reference sequence). The CDR3 runs to 14 residues. CDR3 in amino acids: CASSLTGGGHEQYF. The DNA for the CDR3 is TGTGCCAGCAGCTTGACAGGGGGCGGCCACGAGCAGTACTTC.

The V call is TRBV28, the J call TRBJ1-2; a possible D gene is TRBD1 (5 bases). V lost 2 bases, J lost 8 bases, and 15 bases lay in between. CDR3 length: 14 residues. The germline V gene has CDR1 MDHEN and CDR2 SYDVKM. The CDR3 region is CASSLGLAGWGYTF. The CDR3 coding sequence is TGTGCCAGCAGTTTAGGGCTGGCAGGGTGGGGCTACACCTTC.

The J gene is TRBJ1-1, the V gene TRBV7-9; D is undetermined. From germline, CDR1 is SEHNR and CDR2 FQNEAQ (reference sequence). Between the trimmed V and J ends, which lost 1 base and 1 base, there was a span of 7 bases. The CDR3 consists of 14 residues. In DNA form, the CDR3 reads TGTGCCAGCAGCTTAGGAGGTGGGAACACTGAAGCTTTCTTT. Residues: CASSLGGGNTEAFF.

The V and J genes are TRBV2 and TRBJ1-4; D not certain. Trimming removed 0 bases at V and 8 bases at J, with 10 bases between. Germline V CDR1 and CDR2: SNHLY, FYNNEI. The CDR3 extends over 14 amino acids. The CDR3 DNA follows: TGTGCCAGCAGTGAAGCTGGCGGGCGCGAAAAACTGTTTTTT. Translated: CASSEAGGREKLFF.

The chain is built from TRBV9 and TRBJ2-3; D not resolved. The CDR3 totals 16 residues. Germline V gene data show CDR1 as SGDLS and CDR2 as YYNGEE. V lost 4 bases and J lost 6, with 21 bases in between. The CDR3 is CASSLRAESTRDTQYF. The CDR3 DNA sequence: TGTGCCAGCAGCCTTCGGGCTGAAAGCACCCGTGATACGCAGTATTTT.

CDR3 bases: TGTGCCAGCAGCTTATCTAGCGGGGGCCATGAGCAGTTCTTC. Translation: CASSLSSGGHEQFF. The chain combines TRBV11-3 with TRBJ2-1; TRBD2 aligns across 10 bases. The germline gives CDR1 SGHNT, CDR2 YENEEA. V lost 2 bases, J lost 8 bases, and 3 bases stayed unmatched. There are 14 residues in the CDR3.

This clone has just one count. V and J are TRBV7-3 and TRBJ2-7, with D perhaps matching TRBD1 or TRBD2 (5 bases each). CDR3 size: 15 residues. Trimming removed 4 bases from V and 2 bases from J, with 15 bases in between. Germline CDR1 SGHTA, CDR2 FQGTGA. In DNA form, the CDR3 reads TGTGCCAGCAGCTATCAGGGAGCCGGAACCTACGAGCAGTACTTC. Amino acid sequence: CASSYQGAGTYEQYF.